Shown below are 2 T cell receptor beta chains from a single sample sequenced in a study of blood T cell repertoires in COVID-19. The table came from immunoSEQ multiplex PCR; TCRdb's copy has only in-frame clones and leaves some out. The data contain fewer than 250,000 clones, about 85% of them singletons. The material sequenced was peripheral blood. The receptors were gathered from a woman aged 55-69 years with active or convalescent COVID-19.

V is TRBV2 and J is TRBJ2-4; D is perhaps TRBD2 (5 bases). V dropped 6 bases and J dropped 0 bases, with 18 bases sitting between them. The CDR3 contains 17 residues. Looked up from germline, CDR1 is SNHLY and CDR2 is FYNNEI. The chain's CDR3 is CASRPREADLAKNIQYF. Written as DNA, the CDR3 is TGTGCCAGCAGACCACGGGAAGCGGATTTAGCCAAAAACATTCAGTACTTC.

The rearrangement links TRBV19 to TRBJ2-3; TRBD2 is a possible D gene (5 bases). The CDR3 is 14 amino acids. Per germline, CDR1 LNHDA and CDR2 SQIVND (reference sequence). Deletions cut 3 bases from V and 3 bases from J, with 10 bases between. The CDR3 loop is CASSMRAGTDTQYF. CDR3 nucleotides: TGTGCCAGTAGTATGAGGGCCGGGACAGATACGCAGTATTTT. Looking up the rest from reference TRBV19 and TRBJ2-3 gives the full variable domain: DGGITQSPKYLFRKEGQNVTLSCEQNLNHDAMYWYRQDPGQGLRLIYYSQIVNDFQKGDIAEGYSVSREKKESFPLTVTSAQKNPTAFYLCASSMRAGTDTQYFGPGTRLTVL.